The 5 T cell receptor beta chains reported below all come from one sample, sequenced in a study of blood T cell repertoires in COVID-19. Profiling relied on immunoSEQ multiplex PCR, and the TCRdb table lists in-frame clones only, not all of them. The sample shows approximately 31,000 clones, about nine tenths of them seen only once. Sequencing was done on a sample of peripheral blood. The receptors come from a man in his 60s with acute or convalescent COVID-19.

The V and J genes are TRBV2 and TRBJ1-2, with D tentatively TRBD1 (6 bases). The CDR3 sequence is 13 residues long. V was cut by 7 bases and J by 3 bases, with 12 bases left in between. Germline lookup yields CDR1 SNHLY and CDR2 FYNNEI. In DNA form, the CDR3 reads TGTGCCAGCAAACAGGGTGTTGACTATGGCTACACCTTC. This translates into CASKQGVDYGYTF.

The chain couples TRBV24-1 to TRBJ1-2; 7 nucleotides align to TRBD1. V shed 4 bases, J shed 3 bases, and the junction held 10 bases outside the gene matches. Germline CDR1 reads KGHDR; CDR2 reads SFDVKD. The CDR3 runs 16 residues. CDR3 in amino acids: CATSDFPQGGDYGYTF. CDR3 nucleotides: TGTGCCACCAGTGACTTCCCTCAGGGGGGTGACTATGGCTACACCTTC.

The chain is built from TRBV7-2 and TRBJ2-3; 8 bases agree with TRBD2. The CDR3 is made up of 16 amino acids. Germline CDR1 SGHTA, CDR2 FQGNSA. Germline trimming cut 1 base from V and 0 bases from J; bases unmatched to any gene: 3. CDR3 sequence reads: CASSLGPSGSTDTQYF. DNA for the CDR3: TGTGCCAGCAGCTTAGGTCCTAGCGGGAGCACAGATACGCAGTATTTT. The full variable domain, in which reference TRBV7-2 and TRBJ2-3 provide the parts outside the CDR3, is GAGVSQSPSNKVTEKGKDVELRCDPISGHTALYWYRQSLGQGLEFLIYFQGNSAPDKSGLPSDRFSAERTGGSVSTLTIQRTQQEDSAVYLCASSLGPSGSTDTQYFGPGTRLTVL.

This chain uses TRBV7-9 with TRBJ1-2, with a weak D call TRBD1 (6 bases). V shed 3 bases and J shed 4 bases, with 12 bases lying between them. Germline CDR1 is SEHNR and CDR2 is FQNEAQ (reference sequence). The length of the CDR3 is 14 residues. The CDR3 here is CASSLDRLFYGYTF. The CDR3 DNA is TGTGCCAGCAGCTTGGACAGATTGTTCTATGGCTACACCTTC.

In DNA, the CDR3 is TGTGCCAGCAGCTCAGGGGGCGCTGGGGCCAACGTCCTGACTTTC. Residues: CASSSGGAGANVLTF. The V call is TRBV7-2, the J call TRBJ2-6; 8 bases fit TRBD1. The J segment lost 2 bases and the V segment lost 4 bases, leaving 1 base of the junction unmatched. CDR3 length: 15 amino acids. Germline values: CDR1 SGHTA, CDR2 FQGNSA.